This record looks at one T cell receptor (beta chain) sequence and its context. Authors' data handling: Reference gene primer amplification yielded estimated nucleated cell counts. Only in-frame clones appear in the TCRdb table, and some are missing; sequencing was by immunoSEQ multiplex PCR. V and J calls and clone size are copied from that table; D and trimming were computed from the DNA. The sample shows 100,000 to 150,000 clones, about 85% of them seen only once. From germline, CDR1 is LNHDA and CDR2 SQIVND (reference sequence). CDR3 length: 14 amino acids. The V end was cut by 1 base, the J end by 4 bases, with 10 bases between. This entry belongs to a study of blood T cell repertoires in COVID-19. Overall study context: The study drew acute and convalescent COVID-19 samples from the United States, Italy and Spain. Sources were T cells, B-cell-depleted T cells, or PBMCs; the material itself was cDNA or gDNA.

This clonotype was obtained from a man aged 80 or over with active or convalescent COVID-19. The sequenced sample was peripheral blood. The rearrangement links TRBV19 to TRBJ2-5; D ambiguous. The CDR3 nucleotides read TGTGCCAGTAGTATAGGTCCAGGTTCAGAGACCCAGTACTTC. It yields the protein CASSIGPGSETQYF.